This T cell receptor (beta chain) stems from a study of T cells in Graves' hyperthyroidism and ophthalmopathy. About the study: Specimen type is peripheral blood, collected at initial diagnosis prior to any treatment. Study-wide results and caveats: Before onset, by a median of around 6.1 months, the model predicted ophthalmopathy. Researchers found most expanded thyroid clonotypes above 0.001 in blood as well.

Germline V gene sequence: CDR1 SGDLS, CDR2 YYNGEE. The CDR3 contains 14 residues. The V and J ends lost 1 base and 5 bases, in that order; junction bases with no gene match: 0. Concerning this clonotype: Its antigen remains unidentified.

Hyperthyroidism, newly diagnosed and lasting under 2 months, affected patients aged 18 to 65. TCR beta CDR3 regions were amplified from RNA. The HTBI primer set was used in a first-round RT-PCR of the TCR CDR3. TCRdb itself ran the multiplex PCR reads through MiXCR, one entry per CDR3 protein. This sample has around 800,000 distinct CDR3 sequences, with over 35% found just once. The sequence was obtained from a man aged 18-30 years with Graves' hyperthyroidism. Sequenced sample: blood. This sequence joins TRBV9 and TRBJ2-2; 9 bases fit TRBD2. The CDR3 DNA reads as TGTGCCAGCAGCGTACTAGCGGGAACCGGGGAGCTGTTTTTT. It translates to CASSVLAGTGELFF.